This is a list of T cell receptor beta chains from one sample in a study of blood T cell repertoires in COVID-19. Only in-frame clones appear in the TCRdb table, and some are missing; sequencing was by immunoSEQ multiplex PCR. The sample lists approximately 200,000 clones, more than 75% occurring once. Sequencing used PBMCs or T cells enriched from blood (not recorded which). These receptors were taken from a woman in her twenties or thirties who had recovered from COVID-19. The CDR3 runs from the conserved cysteine through the conserved F or W. A D gene is named only where the DNA matches it firmly. Clone sizes are given selectively: once, few, many, or a class where the clone is expanded.

len	v_gene	abundance	j_gene	d_gene	CDR3aa	CDR3nt
14	TRBV30	-	TRBJ2-5	TRBD1	CAWSRGTGGETQYF	TGTGCCTGGAGTCGAGGGACAGGCGGGGAGACCCAGTACTTC
15	TRBV7-2	-	TRBJ2-5	TRBD1	CASSSSGGFQETQYF	TGTGCCAGCAGCTCCTCAGGGGGATTTCAAGAGACCCAGTACTTC
15	TRBV5-8	-	TRBJ2-3	-	CASSFGGTTTDTQYF	TGTGCCAGCAGCTTCGGCGGGACGACCACAGATACGCAGTATTTT
16	TRBV5-4	-	TRBJ2-7	TRBD2	CASSLDRGASGSEQYF	TGTGCCAGCAGCTTGGATCGCGGGGCTAGCGGGAGCGAGCAGTACTTC
16	TRBV4-1	-	TRBJ2-7	TRBD2	CASSQLPSGVSYEQYF	TGCGCCAGCAGCCAACTGCCTAGCGGGGTTTCCTACGAGCAGTACTTC
15	TRBV5-4	-	TRBJ1-2	-	CASSFQGFSNYGYTF	TGTGCCAGCAGCTTTCAGGGGTTCTCTAACTATGGCTACACCTTC
17	TRBV30	-	TRBJ2-1	-	CAWSVALPGLAVNEQFF	TGTGCCTGGAGTGTGGCCCTGCCAGGGTTAGCCGTAAATGAGCAGTTCTTC
13	TRBV5-4	-	TRBJ2-7	-	CASSSERDYEQYF	TGTGCCAGCAGCTCGGAACGGGACTACGAGCAGTACTTC
12	TRBV2	-	TRBJ1-2	TRBD1	CASRRQGDGYTF	TGTGCCAGCAGACGGCAGGGGGATGGCTACACCTTC
15	TRBV7-9	-	TRBJ2-1	-	CASSLLASTYNEQFF	TGTGCCAGCAGCTTACTCGCGAGTACCTACAATGAGCAGTTCTTC
14	TRBV3-1/TRBV3-2	-	TRBJ1-2	-	CASSPLGGEGGYTF	TGTGCCAGCAGCCCTTTAGGAGGGGAAGGCGGCTACACCTTC
15	TRBV19	once	TRBJ1-5	-	CASSTSRPGVQPQHF	TGTGCCAGTAGTACCTCTCGGCCAGGGGTTCAGCCCCAGCATTTT
11	TRBV28	-	TRBJ1-2	-	CASTQNYGYTF	TGTGCCAGCACCCAAAACTATGGCTACACCTTC
14	TRBV4-1	-	TRBJ1-5	TRBD1	CASSHPGQYQPQHF	TGCGCCAGCAGCCATCCGGGACAGTATCAGCCCCAGCATTTT
17	TRBV9	-	TRBJ2-2	TRBD1	CASSSRTGTGGTGELFF	TGTGCCAGCAGCTCAAGAACCGGGACAGGGGGAACCGGGGAGCTGTTTTTT
14	TRBV27	-	TRBJ2-7	TRBD1	CASSRTGGLYEQYF	TGTGCCAGCAGTCGGACAGGAGGACTCTACGAGCAGTACTTC
13	TRBV27	-	TRBJ2-1	TRBD2	CASSPGTSNEQFF	TGTGCCAGCAGTCCCGGGACTAGCAATGAGCAGTTCTTC
14	TRBV7-2	-	TRBJ1-1	TRBD1	CASRQRTGRTEAFF	TGTGCCAGCAGACAGAGGACAGGGAGAACTGAAGCTTTCTTT
14	TRBV29-1	-	TRBJ2-7	TRBD1	CSVPLQGQSYEQYF	TGCAGCGTTCCTCTGCAGGGACAGAGCTACGAGCAGTACTTC
15	TRBV27	-	TRBJ2-7	TRBD2	CASSLAGTSLTEQYF	TGTGCCAGCAGTTTGGCCGGGACTAGCCTGACAGAGCAGTACTTC
14	TRBV7-9	-	TRBJ1-1	TRBD1	CASSLTGGDTEAFF	TGTGCCAGCAGCTTAACAGGGGGCGACACTGAAGCTTTCTTT
13	TRBV18	-	TRBJ2-7	-	CASSPDITYEQYF	TGTGCCAGCTCACCAGACATCACCTACGAGCAGTACTTC
16	TRBV28	few	TRBJ1-2	-	CASSSIATTVGYGYTF	TGTGCCAGCAGCTCAATCGCCACGACAGTTGGCTATGGCTACACCTTC
16	TRBV11-2	-	TRBJ2-7	TRBD2	CASSSRTSGEVYEQYF	TGTGCCAGCAGCTCCCGGACTAGCGGGGAAGTCTACGAGCAGTACTTC
15	TRBV27	-	TRBJ1-1	TRBD1	CASSPGTGGRAEAFF	TGTGCCAGCAGTCCCGGGACAGGGGGGAGGGCTGAAGCTTTCTTT
14	TRBV18	-	TRBJ1-1	-	CASSLGVGGTEAFF	TGTGCCAGCTCATTAGGAGTCGGGGGCACTGAAGCTTTCTTT
15	TRBV5-1	-	TRBJ2-7	TRBD2	CASSLSTGGSYEQYF	TGCGCCAGCAGCTTGAGCACGGGAGGCTCCTACGAGCAGTACTTC
12	TRBV7-2	-	TRBJ2-7	TRBD1	CASGTGTYEQYF	TGTGCCAGCGGGACAGGGACCTACGAGCAGTACTTC
14	TRBV6-5	-	TRBJ2-5	-	CASSYSQSQETQYF	TGTGCCAGCAGTTACTCCCAGTCCCAAGAGACCCAGTACTTC
15	TRBV2	once	TRBJ1-4	-	CASKIGGVRGEKLFF	TGTGCCAGCAAGATAGGGGGAGTTCGAGGTGAAAAACTGTTTTTT
15	TRBV5-6	-	TRBJ2-1	-	CASSPWQGYFNEQFF	TGTGCCAGCAGCCCGTGGCAGGGCTACTTCAATGAGCAGTTCTTC
18	TRBV5-4	-	TRBJ2-1	-	CASRSRGSGLSSYNEQFF	TGTGCCAGCAGATCCCGGGGTAGCGGACTTAGCTCCTACAATGAGCAGTTCTTC
18	TRBV10-3	many	TRBJ2-5	TRBD2	CAIRVGETSGGPQETQYF	TGTGCCATCAGAGTGGGGGAGACTAGCGGGGGACCACAAGAGACCCAGTACTTC
16	TRBV23-1	-	TRBJ1-2	-	CASSQGTGGSLLGYTF	TGCGCCAGCAGTCAAGGTACAGGCGGATCTTTACTAGGCTACACCTTC
19	TRBV2	-	TRBJ1-5	-	CASSGSEGTGGYSNQPQHF	TGTGCCAGCAGTGGAAGTGAGGGGACGGGGGGATATAGCAATCAGCCCCAGCATTTT
15	TRBV3-1/TRBV3-2	-	TRBJ2-7	-	CASSQDNEDSYEQYF	TGTGCCAGCAGCCAAGATAACGAGGACTCCTACGAGCAGTACTTC
16	TRBV3-1/TRBV3-2	-	TRBJ2-2	-	CASSQVSTTPTGELFF	TGTGCCAGCAGCCAAGTATCGACTACACCCACCGGGGAGCTGTTTTTT
14	TRBV29-1	-	TRBJ1-5	-	CSVRGGASNQPQHF	TGCAGCGTAAGAGGGGGGGCTAGCAATCAGCCCCAGCATTTT
13	TRBV7-2	-	TRBJ2-7	-	CASSLAGGYEQYF	TGTGCCAGCAGCTTAGCAGGGGGCTACGAGCAGTACTTC
14	TRBV6-5	-	TRBJ1-1	-	CASSQQGLNTEAFF	TGTGCCAGCAGCCAACAGGGACTGAACACTGAAGCTTTCTTT
13	TRBV4-1	-	TRBJ2-1	-	CASSQGGYNEQFF	TGCGCCAGCAGCCAAGGAGGGTACAATGAGCAGTTCTTC
14	TRBV10-3	-	TRBJ1-1	TRBD1	CAISSGGTNTEAFF	TGTGCCATCAGCTCAGGGGGCACGAACACTGAAGCTTTCTTT
14	TRBV6-5	-	TRBJ2-2	TRBD2	CASSSPSGSGELFF	TGTGCCAGCAGTTCACCAAGCGGGAGTGGGGAGCTGTTTTTT
14	TRBV6-1	few	TRBJ1-6	-	CASSEQGFNSPLHF	TGTGCCAGCAGTGAACAGGGGTTTAATTCACCCCTCCACTTT
14	TRBV2	-	TRBJ2-2	-	CASSDQGSGGELFF	TGTGCCAGCAGTGACCAGGGTAGCGGCGGGGAGCTGTTTTTT
14	TRBV5-4	-	TRBJ1-1	TRBD1	CASSLVSGGTEAFF	TGTGCCAGCAGCTTGGTGTCAGGGGGCACTGAAGCTTTCTTT
15	TRBV6-5	-	TRBJ2-7	TRBD1	CASSYTVQGGYEQYF	TGTGCCAGCAGTTACACGGTACAGGGGGGCTACGAGCAGTACTTC
15	TRBV5-1	-	TRBJ2-4	TRBD1	CASSLPGQGQNIQYF	TGCGCCAGCAGCCTGCCGGGACAGGGGCAAAACATTCAGTACTTC
16	TRBV4-1	-	TRBJ2-1	TRBD2	CASSPDTSGSSSEQFF	TGCGCCAGCAGCCCGGACACTAGCGGGAGTTCCAGTGAGCAGTTCTTC
15	TRBV28	-	TRBJ2-7	TRBD1	CASSSGTASANEQYF	TGTGCCAGCAGTTCCGGGACAGCGAGCGCTAACGAGCAGTACTTC
15	TRBV15	-	TRBJ1-1	-	CATSKVGEMNTEAFF	TGTGCCACCAGCAAGGTAGGGGAAATGAACACTGAAGCTTTCTTT
17	TRBV2	many	TRBJ2-7	TRBD2	CASSIGTSGSPPYEQYF	TGTGCCAGCAGTATCGGGACTAGCGGGAGTCCGCCCTACGAGCAGTACTTC
15	TRBV29-1	-	TRBJ2-7	TRBD2	CSVYLGTSVAYEQYF	TGCAGCGTTTATTTAGGGACTAGCGTTGCCTACGAGCAGTACTTC